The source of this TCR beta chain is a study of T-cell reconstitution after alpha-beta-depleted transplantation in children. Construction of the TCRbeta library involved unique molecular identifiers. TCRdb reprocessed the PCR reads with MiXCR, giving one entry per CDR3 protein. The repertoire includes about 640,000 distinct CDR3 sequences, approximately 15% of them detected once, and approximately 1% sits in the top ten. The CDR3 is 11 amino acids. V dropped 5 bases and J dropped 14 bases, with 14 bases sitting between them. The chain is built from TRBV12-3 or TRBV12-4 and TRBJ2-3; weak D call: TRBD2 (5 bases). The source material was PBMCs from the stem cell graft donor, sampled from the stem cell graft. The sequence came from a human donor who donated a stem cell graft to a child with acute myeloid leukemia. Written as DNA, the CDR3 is TGTGCCAGCAGTGAGGGCCCTTTGGGGTATTTT. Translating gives CASSEGPLGYF.